This TCR beta chain emerged from a study of chemoradiotherapy in HPV16-positive cancers. Between the trimmed V and J ends, which lost 3 bases and 1 base, there was a span of 6 bases. The CDR3 consists of 13 residues. Germline CDR1 and CDR2: MNHNS and SASEGT. Generated by immunoSEQ multiplex PCR, the TCRdb table keeps only in-frame clones and is missing some. The profile shows about 2,600 clones, more than 70% of them singletons. This clonotype was sampled from a human donor with HPV-associated anogenital cancer. The V gene is TRBV6-1, the J gene TRBJ1-2; tentatively, D is TRBD1 (5 bases). The sequencing used tumor tissue, collected from a patient who underwent chemoradiotherapy. CDR3 DNA: TGTGCCAGCAGTGACCAGGGTAACTATGGCTACACCTTC. It specifies CASSDQGNYGYTF.